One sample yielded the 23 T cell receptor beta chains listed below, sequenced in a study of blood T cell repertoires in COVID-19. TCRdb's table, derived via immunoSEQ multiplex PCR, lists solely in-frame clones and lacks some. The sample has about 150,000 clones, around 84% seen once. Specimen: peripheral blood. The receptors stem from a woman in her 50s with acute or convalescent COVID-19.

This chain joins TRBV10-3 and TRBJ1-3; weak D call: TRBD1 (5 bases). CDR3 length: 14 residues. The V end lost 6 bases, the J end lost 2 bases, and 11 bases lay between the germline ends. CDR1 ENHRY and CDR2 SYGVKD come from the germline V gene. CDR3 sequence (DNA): TGTGCCATCAGGGCAGGGTCGACTGGAAACACCATATATTTT. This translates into CAIRAGSTGNTIYF.

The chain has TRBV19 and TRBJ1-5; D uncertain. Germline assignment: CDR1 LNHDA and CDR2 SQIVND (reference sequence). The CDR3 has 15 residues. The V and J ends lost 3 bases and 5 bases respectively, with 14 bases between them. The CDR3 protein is CASSMGGRRDQPQHF. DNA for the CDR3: TGTGCCAGTAGTATGGGAGGAAGGAGGGATCAGCCCCAGCATTTT.

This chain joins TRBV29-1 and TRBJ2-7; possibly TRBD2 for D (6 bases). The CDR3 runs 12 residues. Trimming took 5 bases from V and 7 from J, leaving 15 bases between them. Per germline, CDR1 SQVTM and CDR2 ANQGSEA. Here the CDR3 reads CSVKQTTREQYF. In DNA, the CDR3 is TGCAGCGTTAAACAGACGACTAGGGAGCAGTACTTC.

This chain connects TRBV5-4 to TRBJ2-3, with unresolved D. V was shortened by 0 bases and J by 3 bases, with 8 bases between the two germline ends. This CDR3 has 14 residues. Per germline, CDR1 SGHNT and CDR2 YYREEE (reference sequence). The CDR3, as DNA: TGTGCCAGCAGCTTGGCCACAACAACAGATACGCAGTATTTT. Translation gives CASSLATTTDTQYF.

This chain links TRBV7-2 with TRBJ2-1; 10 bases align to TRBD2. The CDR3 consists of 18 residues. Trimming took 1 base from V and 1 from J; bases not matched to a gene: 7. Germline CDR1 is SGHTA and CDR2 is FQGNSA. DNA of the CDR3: TGTGCCAGCAGCTTAGGGGCTAGCGGGGGAGGGTCCTACAATGAGCAGTTCTTC. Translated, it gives CASSLGASGGGSYNEQFF.

CDR3 protein: CASGDFPGDTQYF. For the CDR3, the DNA is TGTGCCAGCGGGGACTTCCCGGGGGATACGCAGTATTTT. The V call is TRBV9, the J call TRBJ2-3, with D tentatively TRBD2 (6 bases). Per the germline V gene, CDR1 is SGDLS and CDR2 is YYNGEE. The length of the CDR3 is 13 residues. Trimming took 7 bases from V and 6 from J, leaving 15 bases between them.

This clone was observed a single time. DNA of the CDR3: TGTGCCACCAGTGATTTGAGCCGGGGTGGCTACACCTTC. It specifies CATSDLSRGGYTF. V usage is TRBV24-1 and J usage is TRBJ1-2; D is unclear. This CDR3 is 13 amino acids long. Trimming shortened V by 0 bases and J by 7 bases, and 8 bases separated the two germline ends. Germline values: CDR1 KGHDR, CDR2 SFDVKD.

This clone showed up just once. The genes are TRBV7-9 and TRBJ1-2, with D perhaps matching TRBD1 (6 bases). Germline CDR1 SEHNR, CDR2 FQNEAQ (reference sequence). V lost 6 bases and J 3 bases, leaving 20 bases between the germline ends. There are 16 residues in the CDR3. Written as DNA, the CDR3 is TGTGCCAGCAGAGAAGAGTTGGCAGGGGCTCACTATGGCTACACCTTC. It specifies CASREELAGAHYGYTF.

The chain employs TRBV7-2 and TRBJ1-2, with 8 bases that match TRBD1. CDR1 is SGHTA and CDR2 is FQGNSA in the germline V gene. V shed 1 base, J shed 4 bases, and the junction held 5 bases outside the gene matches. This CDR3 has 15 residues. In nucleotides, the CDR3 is TGTGCCAGCAGCTTAGATCCAGGGGGCAGCTATGGCTACACCTTC. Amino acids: CASSLDPGGSYGYTF. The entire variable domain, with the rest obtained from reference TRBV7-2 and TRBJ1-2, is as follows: GAGVSQSPSNKVTEKGKDVELRCDPISGHTALYWYRQSLGQGLEFLIYFQGNSAPDKSGLPSDRFSAERTGGSVSTLTIQRTQQEDSAVYLCASSLDPGGSYGYTFGSGTRLTVV.

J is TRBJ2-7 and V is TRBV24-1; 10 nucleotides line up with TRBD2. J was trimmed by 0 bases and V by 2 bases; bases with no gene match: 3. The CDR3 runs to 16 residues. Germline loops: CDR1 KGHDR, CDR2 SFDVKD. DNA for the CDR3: TGTGCCACCAGTGATTCTAGGACTAGCGGCTCCTACGAGCAGTACTTC. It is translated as CATSDSRTSGSYEQYF.

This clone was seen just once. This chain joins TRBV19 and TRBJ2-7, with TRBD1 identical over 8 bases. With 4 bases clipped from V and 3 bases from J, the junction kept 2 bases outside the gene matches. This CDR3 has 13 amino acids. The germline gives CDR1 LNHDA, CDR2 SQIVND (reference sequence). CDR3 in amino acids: CASSRTGLYEQYF. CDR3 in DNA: TGTGCCAGTAGTAGGACAGGGCTCTACGAGCAGTACTTC.

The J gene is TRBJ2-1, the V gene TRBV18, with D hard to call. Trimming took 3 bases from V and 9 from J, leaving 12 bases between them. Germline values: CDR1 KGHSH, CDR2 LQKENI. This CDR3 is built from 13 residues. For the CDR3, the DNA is TGTGCCAGCTCACCGGGCCTTATAGGTGAGCAGTTCTTC. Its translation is CASSPGLIGEQFF.

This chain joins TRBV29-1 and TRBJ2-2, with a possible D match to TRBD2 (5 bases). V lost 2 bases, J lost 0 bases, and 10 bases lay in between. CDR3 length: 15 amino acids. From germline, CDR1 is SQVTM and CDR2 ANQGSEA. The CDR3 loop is CSVERGESNTGELFF. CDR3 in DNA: TGCAGCGTTGAACGGGGAGAGTCGAACACCGGGGAGCTGTTTTTT.

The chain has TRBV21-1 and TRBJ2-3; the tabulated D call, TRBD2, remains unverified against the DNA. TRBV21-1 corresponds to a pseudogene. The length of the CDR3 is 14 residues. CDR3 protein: CASSKVHYPDTQYF. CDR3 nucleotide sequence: TGTGCCAGCAGCAAAGTACACTACCCAGATACGCAGTATTTT.

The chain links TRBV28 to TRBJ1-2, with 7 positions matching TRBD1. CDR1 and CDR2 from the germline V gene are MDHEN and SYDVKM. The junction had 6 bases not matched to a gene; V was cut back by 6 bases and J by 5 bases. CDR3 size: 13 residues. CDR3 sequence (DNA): TGTGCCAGCAGCCTGGGACAGCATTATGGCTACACCTTC. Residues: CASSLGQHYGYTF.

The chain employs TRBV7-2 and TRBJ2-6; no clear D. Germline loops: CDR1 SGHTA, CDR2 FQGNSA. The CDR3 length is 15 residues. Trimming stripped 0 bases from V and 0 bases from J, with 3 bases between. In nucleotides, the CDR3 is TGTGCCAGCAGCTTAGCTAGCTCTGGGGCCAACGTCCTGACTTTC. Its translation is CASSLASSGANVLTF.

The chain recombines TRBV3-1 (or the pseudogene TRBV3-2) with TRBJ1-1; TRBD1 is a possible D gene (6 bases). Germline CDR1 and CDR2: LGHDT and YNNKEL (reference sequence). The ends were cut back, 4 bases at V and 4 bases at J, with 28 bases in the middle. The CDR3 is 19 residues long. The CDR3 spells CASSPAPENRALGGTEAFF. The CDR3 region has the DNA TGTGCCAGCAGCCCCGCACCCGAAAACAGGGCCCTGGGCGGCACTGAAGCTTTCTTT.

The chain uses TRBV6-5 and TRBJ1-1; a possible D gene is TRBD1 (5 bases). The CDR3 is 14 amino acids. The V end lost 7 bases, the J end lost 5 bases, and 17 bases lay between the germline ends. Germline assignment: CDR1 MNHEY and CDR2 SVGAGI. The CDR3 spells CASTTRGGWTEAFF. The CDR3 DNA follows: TGTGCCAGCACCACTCGGGGGGGATGGACTGAAGCTTTCTTT.

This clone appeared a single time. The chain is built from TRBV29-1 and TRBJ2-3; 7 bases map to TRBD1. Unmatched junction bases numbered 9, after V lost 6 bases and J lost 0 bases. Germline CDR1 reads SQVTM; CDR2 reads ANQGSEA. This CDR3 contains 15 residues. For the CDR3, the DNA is TGCAGCGTCTTAGAGGGGACAGCTAGCACAGATACGCAGTATTTT. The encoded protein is CSVLEGTASTDTQYF.

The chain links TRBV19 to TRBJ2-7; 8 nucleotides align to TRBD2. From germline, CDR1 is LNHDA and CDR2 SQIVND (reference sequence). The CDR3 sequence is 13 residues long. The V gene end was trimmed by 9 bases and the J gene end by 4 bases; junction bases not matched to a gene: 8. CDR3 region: CASGGEVVYEQYF. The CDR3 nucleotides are TGTGCCAGCGGGGGGGAAGTAGTTTACGAGCAGTACTTC.

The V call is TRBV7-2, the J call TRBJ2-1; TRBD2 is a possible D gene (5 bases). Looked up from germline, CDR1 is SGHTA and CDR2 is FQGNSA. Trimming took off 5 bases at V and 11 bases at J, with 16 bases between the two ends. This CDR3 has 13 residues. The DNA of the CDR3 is TGTGCCAGCAGCCCCAGCGGACCTTGGCAGCAGTTCTTC. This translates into CASSPSGPWQQFF.

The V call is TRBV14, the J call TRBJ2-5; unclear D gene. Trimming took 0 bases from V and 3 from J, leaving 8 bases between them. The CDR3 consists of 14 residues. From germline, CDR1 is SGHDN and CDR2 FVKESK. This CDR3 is CASSQDFNKETQYF. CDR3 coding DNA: TGTGCCAGCAGCCAAGATTTCAACAAAGAGACCCAGTACTTC.

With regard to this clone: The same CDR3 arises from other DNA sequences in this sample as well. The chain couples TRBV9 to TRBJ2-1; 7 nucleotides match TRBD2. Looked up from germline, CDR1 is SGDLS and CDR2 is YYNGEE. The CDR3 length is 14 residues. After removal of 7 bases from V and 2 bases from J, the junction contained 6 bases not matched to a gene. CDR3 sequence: CASGPSGTYNEQFF. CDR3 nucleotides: TGTGCCAGCGGACCTAGCGGCACCTACAATGAGCAGTTCTTC.